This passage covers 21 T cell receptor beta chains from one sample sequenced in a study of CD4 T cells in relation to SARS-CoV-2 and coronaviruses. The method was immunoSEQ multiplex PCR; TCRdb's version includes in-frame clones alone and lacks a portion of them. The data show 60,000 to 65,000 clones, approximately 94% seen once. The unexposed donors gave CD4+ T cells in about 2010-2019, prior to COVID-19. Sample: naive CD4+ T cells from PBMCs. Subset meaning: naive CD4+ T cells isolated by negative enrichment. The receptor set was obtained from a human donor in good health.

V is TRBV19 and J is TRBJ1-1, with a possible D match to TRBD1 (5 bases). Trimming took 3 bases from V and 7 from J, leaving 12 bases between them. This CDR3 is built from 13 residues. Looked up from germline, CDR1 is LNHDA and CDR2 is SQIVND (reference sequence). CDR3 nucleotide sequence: TGTGCCAGTAGTATGGGGGGTAACTATGAAGCTTTCTTT. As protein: CASSMGGNYEAFF.

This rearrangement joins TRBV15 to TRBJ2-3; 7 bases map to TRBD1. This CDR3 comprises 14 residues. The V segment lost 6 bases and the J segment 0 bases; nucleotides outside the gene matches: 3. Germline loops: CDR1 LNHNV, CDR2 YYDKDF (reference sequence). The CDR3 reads CATRSDRSTDTQYF. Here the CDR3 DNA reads TGTGCCACCAGATCGGACAGGAGCACAGATACGCAGTATTTT.

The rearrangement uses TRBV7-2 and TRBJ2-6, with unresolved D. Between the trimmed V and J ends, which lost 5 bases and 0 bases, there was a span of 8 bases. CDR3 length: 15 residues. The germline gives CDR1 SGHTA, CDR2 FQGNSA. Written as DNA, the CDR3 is TGTGCCAGCAGCGGACGGCTCTCTGGGGCCAACGTCCTGACTTTC. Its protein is CASSGRLSGANVLTF.

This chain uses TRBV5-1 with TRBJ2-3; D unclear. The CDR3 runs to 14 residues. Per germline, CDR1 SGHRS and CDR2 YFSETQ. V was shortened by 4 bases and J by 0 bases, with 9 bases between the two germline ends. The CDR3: CASSQEQSTDTQYF. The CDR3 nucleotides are TGCGCCAGCAGCCAAGAACAGAGCACAGATACGCAGTATTTT.

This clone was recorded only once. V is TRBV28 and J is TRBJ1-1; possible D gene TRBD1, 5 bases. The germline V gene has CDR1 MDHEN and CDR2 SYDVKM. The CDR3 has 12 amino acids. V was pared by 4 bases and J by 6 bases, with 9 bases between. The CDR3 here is CASSSGSSEAFF. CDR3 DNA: TGTGCCAGCAGTTCAGGGAGTTCTGAAGCTTTCTTT.

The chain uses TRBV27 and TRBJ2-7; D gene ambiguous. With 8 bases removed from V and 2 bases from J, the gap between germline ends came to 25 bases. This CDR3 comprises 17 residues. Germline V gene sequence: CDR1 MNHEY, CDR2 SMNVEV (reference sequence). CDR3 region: CASPPEWVVRATYEQYF. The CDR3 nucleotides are TGTGCCAGCCCCCCCGAGTGGGTGGTTCGAGCGACCTACGAGCAGTACTTC.

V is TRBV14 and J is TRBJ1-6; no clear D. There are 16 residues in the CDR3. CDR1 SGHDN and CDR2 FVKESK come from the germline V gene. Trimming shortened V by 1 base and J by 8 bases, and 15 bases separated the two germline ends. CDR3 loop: CASSQVGGSLHSPLHF. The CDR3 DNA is TGTGCCAGCAGCCAAGTTGGCGGCAGCTTGCATTCACCCCTCCACTTT.

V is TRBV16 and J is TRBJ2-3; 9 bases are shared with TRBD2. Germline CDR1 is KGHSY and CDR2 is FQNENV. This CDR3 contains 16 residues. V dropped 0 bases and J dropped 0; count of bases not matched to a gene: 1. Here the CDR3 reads CASSQSREGSTDTQYF. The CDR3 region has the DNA TGTGCCAGCAGCCAATCGCGGGAGGGAAGCACAGATACGCAGTATTTT.

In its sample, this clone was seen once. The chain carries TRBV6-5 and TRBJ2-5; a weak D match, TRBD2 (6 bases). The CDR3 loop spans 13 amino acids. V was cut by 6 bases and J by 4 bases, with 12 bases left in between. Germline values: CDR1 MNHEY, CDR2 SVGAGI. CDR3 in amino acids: CASRIGGRETQYF. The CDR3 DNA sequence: TGTGCCAGCAGGATCGGGGGTCGAGAGACCCAGTACTTC.

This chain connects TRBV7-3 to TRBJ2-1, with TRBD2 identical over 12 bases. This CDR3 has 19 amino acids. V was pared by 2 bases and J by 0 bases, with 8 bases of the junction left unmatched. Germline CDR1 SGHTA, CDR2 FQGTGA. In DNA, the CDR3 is TGTGCCAGCAGCTTACAAGGGACTAGCGGGTTGAGCTCCTACAATGAGCAGTTCTTC. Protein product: CASSLQGTSGLSSYNEQFF. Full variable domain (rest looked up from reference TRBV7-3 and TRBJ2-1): GAGVSQTPSNKVTEKGKYVELRCDPISGHTALYWYRQSLGQGPEFLIYFQGTGAADDSGLPNDRFFAVRPEGSVSTLKIQRTERGDSAVYLCASSLQGTSGLSSYNEQFFGPGTRLTVL.

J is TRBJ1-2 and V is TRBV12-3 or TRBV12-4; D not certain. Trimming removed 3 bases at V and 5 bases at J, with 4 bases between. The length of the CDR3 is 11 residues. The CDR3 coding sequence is TGTGCCAGCAGTTTTGGTTATGGCTACACCTTC. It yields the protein CASSFGYGYTF.

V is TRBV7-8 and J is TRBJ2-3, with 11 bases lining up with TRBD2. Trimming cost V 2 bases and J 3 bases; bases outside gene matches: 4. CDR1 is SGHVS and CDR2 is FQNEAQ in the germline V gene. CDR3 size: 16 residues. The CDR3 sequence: CASSLNSGRVTDTQYF. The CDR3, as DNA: TGTGCCAGCAGCTTAAATAGCGGGAGGGTAACAGATACGCAGTATTTT.

The CDR3 bases are TGCGCCAGCAGCTTGGGGACAGGGGTCAATGAGCAGTTCTTC. This translates into CASSLGTGVNEQFF. The J gene is TRBJ2-1, the V gene TRBV5-1; 9 bases are a match to TRBD1. V was pared by 0 bases and J by 6 bases, with 1 base of the junction left unmatched. CDR1 is SGHRS, CDR2 YFSETQ, per germline. The CDR3 has 14 amino acids.

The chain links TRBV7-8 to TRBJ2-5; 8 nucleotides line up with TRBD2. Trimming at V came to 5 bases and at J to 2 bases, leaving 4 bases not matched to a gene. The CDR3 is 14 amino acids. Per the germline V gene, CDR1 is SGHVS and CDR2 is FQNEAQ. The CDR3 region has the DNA TGTGCCAGCAGCCCCGGGGGGGGACAAGAGACCCAGTACTTC. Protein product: CASSPGGGQETQYF.

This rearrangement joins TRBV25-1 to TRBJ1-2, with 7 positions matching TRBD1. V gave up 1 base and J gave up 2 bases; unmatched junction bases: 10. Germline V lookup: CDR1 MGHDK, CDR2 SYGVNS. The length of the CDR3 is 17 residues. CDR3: CASSESWLGGKNYGYTF. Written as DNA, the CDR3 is TGTGCCAGCAGTGAATCTTGGCTAGGGGGCAAGAACTATGGCTACACCTTC.

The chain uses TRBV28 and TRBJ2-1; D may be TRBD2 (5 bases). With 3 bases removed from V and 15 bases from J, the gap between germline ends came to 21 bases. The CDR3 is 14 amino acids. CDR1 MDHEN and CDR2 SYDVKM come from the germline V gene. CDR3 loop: CASSFRIGESRMFF. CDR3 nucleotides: TGTGCCAGCAGTTTTCGCATCGGGGAGTCGAGGATGTTCTTC.

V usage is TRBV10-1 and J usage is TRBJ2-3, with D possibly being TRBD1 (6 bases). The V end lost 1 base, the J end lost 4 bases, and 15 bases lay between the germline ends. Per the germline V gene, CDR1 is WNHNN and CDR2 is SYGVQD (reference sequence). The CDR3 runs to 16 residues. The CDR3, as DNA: TGCGCCAGCAGTGAGTGGGGGCTTGATAGCCCAGATACGCAGTATTTT. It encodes CASSEWGLDSPDTQYF.

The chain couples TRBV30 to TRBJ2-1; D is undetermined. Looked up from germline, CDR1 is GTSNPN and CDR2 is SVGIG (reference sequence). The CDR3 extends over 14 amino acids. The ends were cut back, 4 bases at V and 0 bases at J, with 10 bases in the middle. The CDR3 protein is CAWNGPASYNEQFF. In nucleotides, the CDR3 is TGTGCCTGGAACGGGCCTGCCTCCTACAATGAGCAGTTCTTC.

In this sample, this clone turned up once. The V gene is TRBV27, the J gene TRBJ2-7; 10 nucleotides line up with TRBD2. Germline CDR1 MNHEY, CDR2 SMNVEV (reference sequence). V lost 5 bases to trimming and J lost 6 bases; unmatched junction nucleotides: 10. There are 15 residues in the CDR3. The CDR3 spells CASSLRAGGPSEQYF. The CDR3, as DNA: TGTGCCAGCAGTCTAAGAGCGGGAGGGCCCTCCGAGCAGTACTTC.

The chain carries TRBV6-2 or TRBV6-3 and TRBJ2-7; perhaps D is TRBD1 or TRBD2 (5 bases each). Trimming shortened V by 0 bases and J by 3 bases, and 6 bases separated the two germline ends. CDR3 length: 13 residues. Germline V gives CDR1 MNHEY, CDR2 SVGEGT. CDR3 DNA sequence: TGTGCCAGCAGTTACTCGAGGGGCTACGAGCAGTACTTC. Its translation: CASSYSRGYEQYF.

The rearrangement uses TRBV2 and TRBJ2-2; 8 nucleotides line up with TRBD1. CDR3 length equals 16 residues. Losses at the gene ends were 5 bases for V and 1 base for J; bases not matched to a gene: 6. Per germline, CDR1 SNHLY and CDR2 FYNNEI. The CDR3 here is CASSYQGAGNTGELFF. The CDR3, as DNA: TGTGCCAGCAGTTACCAGGGGGCGGGGAACACCGGGGAGCTGTTTTTT.